This TCR beta chain was found in a study of blood T cell repertoires in COVID-19. About the research overall: Collection of acute and convalescent COVID-19 samples took place in the United States, Italy and Spain. From T cells, B-cell-depleted T cells, or PBMCs came the material, which was cDNA or gDNA.

Germline-derived CDR1 and CDR2 are SGHRS and YFSETQ. Trimming cost V 6 bases and J 8 bases; bases outside gene matches: 16. The CDR3 spans 17 residues. Authors' data handling: By means of reference gene primer amplification, nucleated cell counts were estimated. Clones were read by immunoSEQ multiplex PCR, and TCRdb kept only the in-frame ones, dropping some. V and J calls and clone size are those listed in that table; D and trimming were worked out from the DNA. The sample yields around 250,000 clones, around 87% seen once. The receptor was derived from a woman between 70 and 85 years old with active or convalescent COVID-19. This chain connects TRBV5-1 to TRBJ2-1; 11 bases match TRBD2. What was sequenced was peripheral blood. The CDR3 DNA reads TGCGCCAGCATCCTCCTCCCACCTAGCGGGGGGCTATATGAGCAGTTCTTC. It translates to CASILLPPSGGLYEQFF.